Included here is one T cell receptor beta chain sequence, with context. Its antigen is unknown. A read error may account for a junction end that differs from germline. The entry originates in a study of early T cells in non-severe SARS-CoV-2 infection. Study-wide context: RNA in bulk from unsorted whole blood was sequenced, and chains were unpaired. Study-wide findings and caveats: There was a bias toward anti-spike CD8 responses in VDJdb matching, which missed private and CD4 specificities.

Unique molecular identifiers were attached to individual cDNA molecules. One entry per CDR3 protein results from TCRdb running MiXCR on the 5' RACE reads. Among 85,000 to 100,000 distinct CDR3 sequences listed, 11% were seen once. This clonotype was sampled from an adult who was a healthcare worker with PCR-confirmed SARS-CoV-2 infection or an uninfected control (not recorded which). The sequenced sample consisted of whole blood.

The CDR3 DNA reads as TGTGCCAGCAGTTTGTGGCTAGCTCCGAACACCGGGGAGCGGTTTTTT. Translating gives CASSLWLAPNTGERFF. This chain connects TRBV27 to TRBJ2-2; tentative D call: TRBD2 (5 bases). Germline CDR1 is MNHEY and CDR2 is SMNVEV (reference sequence). The CDR3 is 16 residues long.